This T cell receptor (beta chain) was identified during a study of blood T cell repertoires in COVID-19. On the study more broadly: Sites in the United States, Italy and Spain provided acute and convalescent COVID-19 samples. PBMCs, B-cell-depleted T cells, or T cells provided the cDNA or gDNA that made up the material.

This clone has a single count. Germline lookup yields CDR1 GTSNPN and CDR2 SVGIG (reference sequence). J gave up 5 bases and V 2 bases, and 1 base lay outside the gene matches. The CDR3 loop spans 13 amino acids. Sequencing was performed with immunoSEQ multiplex PCR; in TCRdb, only in-frame clones are kept and a portion is missing. The table records around 120,000 clones, over 75% of them present only once. The TCR was taken from a woman older than 75 with acute or convalescent COVID-19. Sequenced material: peripheral blood. The chain has TRBV30 and TRBJ2-2, with 8 bases matching TRBD1. CDR3: CAWSQGATGELFF. The DNA for the CDR3 is TGTGCCTGGAGTCAGGGGGCAACCGGGGAGCTGTTTTTT.